Shown below are 11 T cell receptor beta chains from a single sample sequenced in a study of CD8 T cells in ankylosing spondylitis. Study conclusions and caveats: One TCR beta motif, made up of several highly homologous variants, appeared characteristic of ankylosing spondylitis blood.

No antigen has been identified for these receptors. TCRdb itself ran the 5' RACE reads through MiXCR, one entry per CDR3 protein. The sample carries 670,000 or so distinct CDR3 sequences, around 17% recorded once. Sequencing used blood, either unsorted or a sorted T cell fraction (not recorded which). Receptor source: a male donor with ankylosing spondylitis.

The table lists this clonotype with a few counts. This chain links TRBV12-3 or TRBV12-4 with TRBJ2-7; D might be TRBD1 (5 bases). This CDR3 region has 13 residues. Trimming pared 6 bases from V and 2 bases from J, leaving 11 bases between. CDR3 sequence (DNA): TGTGCCAGCAGACAGGCGTGGGCCTACGAGCAGTACTTC. This sequence encodes CASRQAWAYEQYF.

This clonotype was seen only a few times. The chain's CDR3 is CASSTRRALNTEAFF. The CDR3 DNA reads as TGCGCCAGCAGCACGCGCAGGGCCTTGAACACTGAAGCTTTCTTT. V and J are TRBV4-1 and TRBJ1-1; tentative D call: TRBD1 (5 bases). Trimming removed 5 bases at V and 0 bases at J, with 13 bases between. The CDR3 runs to 15 residues. CDR1 MGHRA and CDR2 YSYEKL come from the germline V gene.

This clonotype has more than one count but fewer than ten. V and J are TRBV7-9 and TRBJ2-1, with 11 bases identical to TRBD2. The V gene end was trimmed by 2 bases and the J gene end by 10 bases; junction bases not matched to a gene: 7. Germline V gene sequence: CDR1 SEHNR, CDR2 FQNEAQ (reference sequence). CDR3 length equals 15 residues. The chain's CDR3 is CASSLNSGGAGEQFF. As DNA, the CDR3 is TGTGCCAGCAGCTTAAATAGCGGGGGGGCTGGGGAGCAGTTCTTC.

The gene calls are TRBV3-1 and TRBJ1-1; 8 bases fit TRBD1. The CDR3 runs to 17 residues. V shed 4 bases and J 6 bases; nucleotides not matched to a gene: 16. CDR1 and CDR2 from the germline V gene are LGHDT and YNNKEL (reference sequence). The CDR3 protein is CASSPYPTGDGRPEAFF. As DNA, the CDR3 is TGTGCCAGCAGCCCATACCCGACAGGGGATGGGCGGCCTGAAGCTTTCTTT.

This clonotype was picked up a small number of times. The chain has TRBV14 and TRBJ1-2; D unresolved. This CDR3 region has 13 residues. The germline CDR1 and CDR2 sequences are SGHDN and FVKESK. V shed 6 bases and J shed 0 bases, with 8 bases lying between them. This CDR3 is CASRSGTNYGYTF. CDR3 coding DNA: TGTGCCAGCAGATCTGGAACTAACTATGGCTACACCTTC.

The chain combines TRBV7-3 with TRBJ2-2; possibly TRBD2 for D (7 bases). Germline-derived CDR1 and CDR2 are SGHTA and FQGTGA. The CDR3 sequence is 16 residues long. The germline V and J ends were trimmed by 3 bases and 0 bases, with 11 bases remaining between them. The CDR3 spells CASSFGGGPNTGELFF. In DNA form, the CDR3 reads TGTGCCAGCAGCTTTGGGGGGGGCCCGAACACCGGGGAGCTGTTTTTT.

Many counts were recorded for this clonotype. The gene calls are TRBV20-1 and TRBJ2-1; the D call may be TRBD1 or TRBD2 (7 bases each). Trimming stripped 1 base from V and 3 bases from J, with 16 bases between. Germline V lookup: CDR1 DFQATT, CDR2 SNEGSKA (reference sequence). This CDR3 contains 16 residues. CDR3 protein: CSARAEGRGGYNEQFF. The CDR3 DNA sequence: TGCAGTGCTAGAGCCGAAGGCAGGGGGGGCTACAATGAGCAGTTCTTC.

This clonotype came up a few times. This rearrangement joins TRBV6-7 to TRBJ2-5; 10 bases are a match to TRBD2. TRBV6-7 is classed as an ORF, of uncertain function. The CDR3 length is 14 residues. The chain's CDR3 is CATLKLAGSETQYF. The CDR3 coding sequence is TGTGCAACTCTGAAACTAGCGGGATCGGAGACCCAGTACTTC.

V gene TRBV2 combines with J gene TRBJ1-5, with TRBD1 as a possible D gene (6 bases). This CDR3 region has 22 residues. In germline, CDR1 is SNHLY, CDR2 FYNNEI. Trimming removed 5 bases at V and 7 bases at J, with 39 bases between. The CDR3 DNA reads as TGTGCCAGCAGTCAAGGGCGGGGGGGCGTGGTGGCCTCCCGCAAGAACGGGCAGCCCCAGCATTTT. As protein: CASSQGRGGVVASRKNGQPQHF.

The gene calls are TRBV6-1 and TRBJ2-7, with 7 bases aligning to TRBD1. Germline-derived CDR1 and CDR2 are MNHNS and SASEGT. The CDR3 is made up of 13 amino acids. With 11 bases clipped from V and 6 bases from J, the junction kept 13 bases outside the gene matches. The CDR3 nucleotides are TGTGCCTGCCAGACAGGGAGTTTTTCCGAGCAGTACTTC. It translates to CACQTGSFSEQYF.

The chain is built from TRBV29-1 and TRBJ2-2, with TRBD1 matching over 7 bases. The CDR3 totals 12 residues. V was pared by 3 bases and J by 5 bases, with 0 bases of the junction left unmatched. CDR1 and CDR2 from the germline V gene are SQVTM and ANQGSEA. The CDR3 sequence is CSVEGQTGELFF. The CDR3 bases are TGCAGCGTTGAGGGACAGACCGGGGAGCTGTTTTTT.